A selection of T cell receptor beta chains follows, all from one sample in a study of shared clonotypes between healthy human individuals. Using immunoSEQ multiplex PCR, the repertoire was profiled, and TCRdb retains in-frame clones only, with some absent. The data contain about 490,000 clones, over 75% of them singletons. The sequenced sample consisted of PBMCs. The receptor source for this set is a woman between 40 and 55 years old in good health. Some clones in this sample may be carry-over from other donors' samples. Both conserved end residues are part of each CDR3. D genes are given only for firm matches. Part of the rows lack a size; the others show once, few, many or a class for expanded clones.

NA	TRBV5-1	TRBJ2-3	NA	CASSLASGTDTQYF	TGCGCCAGCAGCTTGGCGTCGGGCACAGATACGCAGTATTTT
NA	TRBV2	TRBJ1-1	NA	CASSELSNTEAFF	TGTGCCAGCAGTGAACTATCGAACACTGAAGCCTTCTTT
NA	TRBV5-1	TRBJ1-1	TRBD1	CASSLGSRQGGNTEAFF	TGCGCCAGCAGCTTGGGGTCGCGACAGGGGGGCAACACTGAAGCTTTCTTT
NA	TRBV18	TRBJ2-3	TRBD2	CASSPQLAGGTDTQYF	TGTGCCAGCTCACCGCAACTAGCGGGAGGCACAGATACGCAGTATTTT
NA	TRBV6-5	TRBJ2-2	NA	CASRPGPITGELFF	TGTGCCAGCAGACCCGGGCCAATCACCGGGGAGCTGTTTTTT
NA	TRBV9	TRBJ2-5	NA	CASSVGQAETQYF	TGTGCCAGCAGCGTAGGTCAGGCGGAGACCCAGTACTTC
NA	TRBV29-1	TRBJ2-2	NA	CSAGRGGDTRERFF	TGCAGCGCTGGGCGGGGAGGGGACACCAGGGAGCGGTTTTTT
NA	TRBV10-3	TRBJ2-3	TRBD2	CAISLAGGSTDTQYF	TGTGCCATCAGTCTAGCGGGGGGAAGCACAGATACGCAGTATTTT
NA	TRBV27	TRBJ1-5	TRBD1	CASSRDRGQPQHF	TGTGCCAGCAGCCGCGACAGGGGGCAGCCCCAGCATTTT
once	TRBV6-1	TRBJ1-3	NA	CASEGAGNTIYF	TGTGCCAGCGAGGGGGCTGGAAACACCATATATTTT
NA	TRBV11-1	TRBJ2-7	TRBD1	CASRPGGTGYEQYF	TGTGCCAGCAGACCCGGCGGGACAGGCTACGAGCAGTACTTC
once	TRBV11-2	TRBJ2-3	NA	CASSSGLHTDTQYF	TGTGCCAGCAGCTCAGGGCTGCACACAGATACGCAGTATTTT
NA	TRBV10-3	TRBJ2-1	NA	CAISQGELVGPYEQFF	TGTGCCATCAGTCAAGGCGAACTAGTTGGGCCGTATGAGCAGTTCTTC
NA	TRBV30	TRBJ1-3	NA	CAWGAGRSGNTIYF	TGTGCCTGGGGGGCAGGGAGGTCTGGAAACACCATATATTTT
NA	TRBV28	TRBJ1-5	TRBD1	CASSLGQGMSHQPQHF	TGTGCCAGCAGTTTAGGACAGGGGATGAGCCATCAGCCCCAGCATTTT
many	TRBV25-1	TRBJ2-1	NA	CASSALLEQFF	TGTGCCAGCAGTGCACTTCTCGAGCAGTTCTTC
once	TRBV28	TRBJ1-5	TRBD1	CASSTFERTGGDQPQHF	TGTGCCAGCAGTACCTTCGAACGGACAGGGGGCGATCAGCCCCAGCATTTT
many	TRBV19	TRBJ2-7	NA	CASSSLMRSSYEQYF	TGTGCCAGTAGTTCCTTGATGCGGAGCTCCTACGAGCAGTACTTC
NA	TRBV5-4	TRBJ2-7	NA	CASSRSESSSYEQYF	TGTGCCAGCAGCCGAAGCGAGTCCTCCTCCTACGAGCAGTACTTC
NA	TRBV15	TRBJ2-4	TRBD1	CATSTVTGTKNIQYF	TGTGCCACCAGCACAGTGACAGGGACCAAAAACATTCAGTACTTC
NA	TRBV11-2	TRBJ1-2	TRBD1	CASSPRDRGRYTF	TGTGCCAGCAGCCCCCGGGACAGGGGTCGCTACACCTTC
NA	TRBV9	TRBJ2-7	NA	CASSVAGAYEQYF	TGTGCCAGCAGCGTAGCGGGGGCCTACGAGCAGTACTTC
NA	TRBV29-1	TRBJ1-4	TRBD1	CSVSGDREDEKLFF	TGCAGCGTTTCCGGGGACAGGGAGGATGAAAAACTGTTTTTT
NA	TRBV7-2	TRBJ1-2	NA	CASSSDRVYGYTF	TGTGCCAGCAGCTCAGACCGAGTCTATGGCTACACCTTC
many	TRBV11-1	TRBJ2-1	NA	CASSHYQHNEQFF	TGTGCCAGCAGCCATTATCAGCACAATGAGCAGTTCTTC
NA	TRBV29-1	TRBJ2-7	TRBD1	CSVEEWAPGQGAYEQHF	TGCAGCGTTGAGGAGTGGGCCCCGGGACAGGGGGCGTACGAGCAGCACTTC
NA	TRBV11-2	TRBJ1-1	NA	CASSLGRNTEAFF	TGTGCCAGCAGCTTAGGGAGGAACACTGAAGCTTTCTTT
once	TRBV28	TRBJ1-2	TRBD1	CASGLGTDYGYTF	TGTGCCAGCGGTCTCGGGACAGACTATGGCTACACCTTC
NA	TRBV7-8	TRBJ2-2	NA	CASSLQGAGAGELFF	TGTGCCAGCAGCTTGCAAGGGGCCGGGGCCGGGGAGCTGTTTTTT
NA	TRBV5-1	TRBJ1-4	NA	CASSLGATGTGSEKLFF	TGCGCCAGCAGCTTGGGGGCCACAGGGACCGGTAGTGAAAAACTGTTTTTT
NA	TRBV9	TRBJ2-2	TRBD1	CASSARTGAGNTGELFF	TGTGCCAGCAGCGCCCGAACAGGGGCGGGGAACACCGGGGAGCTGTTTTTT
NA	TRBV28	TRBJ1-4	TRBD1	CASSLLQGAGEKLFF	TGTGCCAGCAGTTTGTTACAGGGGGCCGGTGAAAAACTGTTTTTT
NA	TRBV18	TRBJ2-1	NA	CASSPRVIDEQFF	TGTGCCAGCTCACCACGGGTTATCGATGAGCAGTTCTTC
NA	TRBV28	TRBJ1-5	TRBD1	CASSLTGNILYSNQPQHF	TGTGCCAGCAGCCTGACAGGGAATATACTTTATAGCAATCAGCCCCAGCATTTT
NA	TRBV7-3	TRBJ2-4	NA	CASSPLGGRGNIQYF	TGTGCCAGCAGTCCTCTCGGGGGACGAGGAAACATTCAGTACTTC
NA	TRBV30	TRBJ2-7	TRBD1	CACLDRGLGYEQYF	TGTGCCTGCCTCGACAGGGGGCTTGGGTACGAGCAGTACTTC
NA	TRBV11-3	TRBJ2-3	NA	CASSLDRTTDTQYF	TGTGCCAGCAGCTTAGACAGGACGACAGATACGCAGTATTTT
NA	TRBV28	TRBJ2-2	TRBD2	CASRTGTSGYTGELFF	TGTGCCAGCAGAACCGGGACTAGCGGATACACCGGGGAGCTGTTTTTT
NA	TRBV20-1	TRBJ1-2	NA	CSAHRNHGYTF	TGCAGTGCCCACAGGAACCATGGCTACACCTTC
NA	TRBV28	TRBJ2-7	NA	CASSLTGTYEQYF	TGTGCCAGCAGCCTGACAGGCACCTACGAGCAGTACTTC
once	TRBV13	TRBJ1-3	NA	CASSSRTDSGNTIYF	TGTGCCAGCAGTTCCAGGACAGACTCTGGAAACACCATATATTTT
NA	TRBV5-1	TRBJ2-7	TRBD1	CASSAGTAYEQYF	TGCGCCAGCAGCGCCGGGACAGCCTACGAGCAGTACTTC
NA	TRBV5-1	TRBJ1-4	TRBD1	CASSLGQGNEKLFF	TGCGCCAGCAGCTTGGGACAGGGGAATGAAAAACTGTTTTTT
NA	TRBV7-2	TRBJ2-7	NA	CASSFSSYEQYF	TGTGCCAGCAGCTTCTCCAGCTACGAGCAGTACTTC
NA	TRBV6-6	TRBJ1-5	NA	CASRSGKDGNQPQHF	TGTGCCAGCAGGTCAGGGAAGGATGGCAATCAGCCCCAGCATTTT
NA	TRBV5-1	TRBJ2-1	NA	CASSLLGSLTGSEQFF	TGCGCCAGCAGCTTGTTGGGTAGCCTAACGGGGTCTGAGCAGTTCTTC
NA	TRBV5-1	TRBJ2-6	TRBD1	CASSSTGAGANVLTF	TGCGCCAGCAGTTCCACAGGGGCAGGGGCCAACGTCCTGACTTTC
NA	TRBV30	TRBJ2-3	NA	CAWSVTSLADTQYF	TGTGCCTGGAGTGTAACTAGTTTGGCAGATACGCAGTATTTT
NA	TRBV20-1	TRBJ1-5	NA	CSATRQPQHF	TGCAGTGCTACACGTCAGCCCCAGCATTTT
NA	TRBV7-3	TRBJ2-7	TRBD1	CASSLGTGGVSSEQYF	TGTGCCAGCAGCTTAGGGACAGGGGGCGTCTCAAGCGAGCAGTACTTC
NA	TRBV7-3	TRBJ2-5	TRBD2	CASSLSGRETQYF	TGTGCCAGCAGCCTTAGCGGGAGAGAGACCCAGTACTTC
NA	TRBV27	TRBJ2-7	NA	CASSGSQGTLYEQYF	TGTGCCAGCAGTGGCTCCCAGGGCACCCTCTACGAGCAGTACTTC
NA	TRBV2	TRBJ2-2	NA	CASSDRGKGTGELFF	TGTGCCAGCAGTGACCGGGGGAAGGGCACCGGGGAGCTGTTTTTT
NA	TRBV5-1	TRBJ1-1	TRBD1	CASSIGQGMNTEAFF	TGCGCCAGCAGCATAGGACAGGGGATGAACACTGAAGCTTTCTTT
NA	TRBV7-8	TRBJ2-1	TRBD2	CASSTPSGRAFEQFF	TGTGCCAGCAGCACTCCTAGCGGGAGAGCCTTTGAGCAGTTCTTC
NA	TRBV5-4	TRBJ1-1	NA	CASSFPGYTEAFF	TGTGCCAGCAGCTTCCCAGGGTACACTGAAGCTTTCTTT
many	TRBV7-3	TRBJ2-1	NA	CASSPSYSSYNEQFF	TGTGCCAGCAGCCCTAGCTATTCCTCCTACAATGAGCAGTTCTTC
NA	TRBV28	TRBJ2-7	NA	CASKGRQASYEQYF	TGTGCCAGCAAGGGTCGGCAGGCAAGTTACGAGCAGTACTTC
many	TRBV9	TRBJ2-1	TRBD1	CASSVAGQAYNEQFF	TGTGCCAGCAGCGTAGCTGGACAGGCCTACAATGAGCAGTTCTTC
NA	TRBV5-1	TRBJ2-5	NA	CASSGGPGETQYF	TGCGCCAGCAGCGGGGGGCCCGGAGAGACCCAGTACTTC